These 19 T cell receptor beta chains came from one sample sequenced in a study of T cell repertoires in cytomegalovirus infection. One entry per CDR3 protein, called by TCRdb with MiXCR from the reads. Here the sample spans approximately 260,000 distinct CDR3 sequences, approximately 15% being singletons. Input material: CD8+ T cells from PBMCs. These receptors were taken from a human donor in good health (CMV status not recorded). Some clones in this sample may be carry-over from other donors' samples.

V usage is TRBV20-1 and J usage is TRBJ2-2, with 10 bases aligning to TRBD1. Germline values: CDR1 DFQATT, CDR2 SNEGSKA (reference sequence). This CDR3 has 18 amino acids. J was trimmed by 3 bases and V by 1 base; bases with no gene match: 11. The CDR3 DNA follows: TGCAGTGCTAGAGCGGGACAGGGGAAAGTTGAAGACACCGGGGAGCTGTTTTTT. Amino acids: CSARAGQGKVEDTGELFF.

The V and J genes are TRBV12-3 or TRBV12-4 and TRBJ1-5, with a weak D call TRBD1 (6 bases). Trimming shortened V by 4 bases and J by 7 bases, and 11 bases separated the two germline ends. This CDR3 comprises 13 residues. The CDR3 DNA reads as TGTGCCAGCAGTTACAACAGGGACCAGCCCCAGCATTTT. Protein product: CASSYNRDQPQHF.

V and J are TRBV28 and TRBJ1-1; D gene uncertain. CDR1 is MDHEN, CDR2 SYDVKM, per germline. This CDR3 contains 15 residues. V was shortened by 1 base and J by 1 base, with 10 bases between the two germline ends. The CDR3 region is CASSLFSETNTEAFF. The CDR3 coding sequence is TGTGCCAGCAGTTTATTTTCAGAGACGAACACTGAAGCTTTCTTT.

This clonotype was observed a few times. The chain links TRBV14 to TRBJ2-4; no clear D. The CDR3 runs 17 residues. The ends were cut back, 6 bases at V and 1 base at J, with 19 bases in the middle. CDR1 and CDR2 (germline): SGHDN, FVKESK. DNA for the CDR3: TGTGCCAGCAGTAAAACGCACACTTTGGGGGCCAAAAACATTCAGTACTTC. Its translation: CASSKTHTLGAKNIQYF.

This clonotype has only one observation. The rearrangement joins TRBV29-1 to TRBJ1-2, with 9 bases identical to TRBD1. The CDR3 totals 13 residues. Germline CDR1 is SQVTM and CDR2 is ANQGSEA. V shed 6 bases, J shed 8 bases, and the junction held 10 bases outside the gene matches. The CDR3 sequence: CSVETGQGRGYTF. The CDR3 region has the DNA TGCAGCGTCGAGACCGGACAGGGGCGAGGCTACACCTTC.

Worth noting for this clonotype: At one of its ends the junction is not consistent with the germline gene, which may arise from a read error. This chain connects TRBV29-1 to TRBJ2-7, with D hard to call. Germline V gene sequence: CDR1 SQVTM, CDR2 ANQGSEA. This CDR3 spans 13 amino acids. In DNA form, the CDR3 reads TGCAGCGTTAAAGACCGGATCTCCTACGAGCAGTACTTC. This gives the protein CSVKDRISYEQYF.

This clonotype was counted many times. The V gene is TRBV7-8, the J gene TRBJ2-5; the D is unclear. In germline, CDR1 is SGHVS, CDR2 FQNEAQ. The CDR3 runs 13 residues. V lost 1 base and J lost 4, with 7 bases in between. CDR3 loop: CASSLVPGETQYF. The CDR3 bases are TGTGCCAGCAGCTTAGTCCCGGGAGAGACCCAGTACTTC.

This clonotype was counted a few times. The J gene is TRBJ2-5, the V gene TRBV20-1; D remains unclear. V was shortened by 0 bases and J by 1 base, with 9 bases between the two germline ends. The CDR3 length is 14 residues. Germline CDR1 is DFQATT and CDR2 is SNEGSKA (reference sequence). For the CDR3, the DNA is TGCAGTGCTAGAGATCTAGGGCTCCAAGAGACCCAGTACTTC. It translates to CSARDLGLQETQYF.

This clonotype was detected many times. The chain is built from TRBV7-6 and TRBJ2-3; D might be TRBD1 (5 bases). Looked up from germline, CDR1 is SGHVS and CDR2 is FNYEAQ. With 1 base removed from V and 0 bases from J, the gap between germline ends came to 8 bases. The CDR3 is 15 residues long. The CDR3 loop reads CASSLVDSSTDTQYF. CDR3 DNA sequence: TGTGCCAGCAGCTTAGTTGACAGTAGCACAGATACGCAGTATTTT.

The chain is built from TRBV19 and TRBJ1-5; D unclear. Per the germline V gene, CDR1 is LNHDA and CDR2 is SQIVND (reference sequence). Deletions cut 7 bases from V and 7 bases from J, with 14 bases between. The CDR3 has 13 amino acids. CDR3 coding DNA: TGTGCCAGTACGTACGGGGTCGGGCAGCCCCAGCATTTT. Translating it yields CASTYGVGQPQHF.

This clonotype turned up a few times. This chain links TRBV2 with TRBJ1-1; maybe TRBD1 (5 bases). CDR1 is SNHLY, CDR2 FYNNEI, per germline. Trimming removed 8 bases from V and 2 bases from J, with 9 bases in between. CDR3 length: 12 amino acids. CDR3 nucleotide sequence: TGTGCCAGCCCGACAGCAAACACTGAAGCTTTCTTT. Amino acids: CASPTANTEAFF.

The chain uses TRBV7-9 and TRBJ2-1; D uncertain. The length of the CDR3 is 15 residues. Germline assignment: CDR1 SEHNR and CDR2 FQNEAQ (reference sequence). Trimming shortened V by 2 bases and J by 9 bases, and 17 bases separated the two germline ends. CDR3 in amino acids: CASSLSGHLWGEQFF. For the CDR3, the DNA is TGTGCCAGCAGCTTATCTGGCCACCTGTGGGGTGAGCAGTTCTTC.

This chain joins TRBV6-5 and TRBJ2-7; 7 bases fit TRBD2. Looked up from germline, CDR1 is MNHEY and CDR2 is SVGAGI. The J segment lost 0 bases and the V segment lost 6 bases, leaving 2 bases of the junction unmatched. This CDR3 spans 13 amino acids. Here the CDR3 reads CASRGGNSYEQYF. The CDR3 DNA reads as TGTGCCAGCAGGGGGGGGAACTCCTACGAGCAGTACTTC.

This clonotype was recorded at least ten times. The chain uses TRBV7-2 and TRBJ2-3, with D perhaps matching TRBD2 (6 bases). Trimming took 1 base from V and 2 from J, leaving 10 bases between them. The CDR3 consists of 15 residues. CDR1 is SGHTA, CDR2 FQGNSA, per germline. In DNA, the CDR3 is TGTGCCAGCAGCTTAGTCGGGGGTTACACAGATACGCAGTATTTT. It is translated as CASSLVGGYTDTQYF.

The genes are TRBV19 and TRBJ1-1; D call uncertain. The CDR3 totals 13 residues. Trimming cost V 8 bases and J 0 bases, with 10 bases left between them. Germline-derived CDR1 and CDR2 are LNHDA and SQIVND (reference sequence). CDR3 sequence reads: CASSYFLNTEAFF. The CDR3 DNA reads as TGTGCCAGTTCCTATTTCCTGAACACTGAAGCTTTCTTT.

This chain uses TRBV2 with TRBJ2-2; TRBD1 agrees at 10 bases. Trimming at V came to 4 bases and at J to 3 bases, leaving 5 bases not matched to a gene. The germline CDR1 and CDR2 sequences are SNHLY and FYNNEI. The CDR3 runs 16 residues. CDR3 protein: CASSAGTGEHTGELFF. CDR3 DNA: TGTGCCAGCAGTGCCGGGACAGGGGAGCACACCGGGGAGCTGTTTTTT.

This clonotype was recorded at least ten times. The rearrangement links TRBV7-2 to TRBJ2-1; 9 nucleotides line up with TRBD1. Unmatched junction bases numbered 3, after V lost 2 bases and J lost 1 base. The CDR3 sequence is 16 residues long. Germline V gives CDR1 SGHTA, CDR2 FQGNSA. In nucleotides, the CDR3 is TGTGCCAGCAGCTTAACAGGGGGCCTTTCCTACAATGAGCAGTTCTTC. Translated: CASSLTGGLSYNEQFF. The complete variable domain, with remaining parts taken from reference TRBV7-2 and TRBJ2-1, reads GAGVSQSPSNKVTEKGKDVELRCDPISGHTALYWYRQSLGQGLEFLIYFQGNSAPDKSGLPSDRFSAERTGGSVSTLTIQRTQQEDSAVYLCASSLTGGLSYNEQFFGPGTRLTVL.

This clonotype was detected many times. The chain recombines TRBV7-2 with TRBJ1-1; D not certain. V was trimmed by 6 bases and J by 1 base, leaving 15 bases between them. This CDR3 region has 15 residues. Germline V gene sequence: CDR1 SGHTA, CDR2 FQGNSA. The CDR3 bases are TGTGCCAGCAGTCCCTTCGGGAGCCCGAACACTGAAGCTTTCTTT. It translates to CASSPFGSPNTEAFF.

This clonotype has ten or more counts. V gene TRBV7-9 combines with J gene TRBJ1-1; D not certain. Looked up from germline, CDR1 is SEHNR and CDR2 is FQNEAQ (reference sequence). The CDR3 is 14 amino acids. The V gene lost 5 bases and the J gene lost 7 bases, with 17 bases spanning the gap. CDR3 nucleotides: TGTGCCAGCAGCCAGCCTGGGGTCGTTGGTGAAGCTTTCTTT. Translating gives CASSQPGVVGEAFF.